This entry lists 25 T cell receptor beta chains sequenced from one sample in a study of T cell responses to AZD1222 COVID-19 vaccine (dated by TCRdb to the early 2020s). Libraries were prepared through the immunoSEQ multiplex PCR assay. TCRdb limited this immuneACCESS table to in-frame rearrangements with V and J called. A share of clones is missing; checked studies link under half to unresolved V genes, and the rest is unexplained. Present in this sample are 90,000 to 150,000 clones, 90% to 95% of which were seen just once. The ten top clones hold 4% to 5.5% of the sample. The time point label here, explained by the study, means: baseline before first vaccination. The starting material was peripheral blood, obtained on day 0 of AZD1222 vaccination. The receptor set was obtained from an adult in good health.

The chain links TRBV9 to TRBJ2-4, with 8 bases fitting TRBD1. This CDR3 has 14 residues. Germline V gene sequence: CDR1 SGDLS, CDR2 YYNGEE. V gave up 4 bases and J gave up 9 bases; unmatched junction bases: 9. The CDR3 spells CASSPPGQGRIQYF. In nucleotides, the CDR3 is TGTGCCAGCAGCCCCCCCGGACAGGGACGCATTCAGTACTTC. The full variable domain, in which reference TRBV9 and TRBJ2-4 provide the parts outside the CDR3, is DSGVTQTPKHLITATGQRVTLRCSPRSGDLSVYWYQQSLDQGLQFLIQYYNGEERAKGNILERFSAQQFPDLHSELNLSSLELGDSALYFCASSPPGQGRIQYFGAGTRLSVL.

The chain is built from TRBV11-2 and TRBJ1-1; D gene unclear. V was clipped by 1 base and J by 1 base, with 7 bases between them. The germline V gene has CDR1 SGHAT and CDR2 FQNNGV. The CDR3 length is 14 residues. CDR3 loop: CASSLAGSNTEAFF. CDR3 nucleotide sequence: TGTGCCAGCAGCTTAGCCGGTTCGAACACTGAAGCTTTCTTT.

This clone was observed a handful of times. The chain links TRBV7-3 to TRBJ2-7; no definite D call. This CDR3 contains 14 residues. Germline lookup yields CDR1 SGHTA and CDR2 FQGTGA. V lost 3 bases to trimming and J lost 4 bases, with 13 bases between them. Here the CDR3 reads CASSLTAVGYEQYF. Written as DNA, the CDR3 is TGTGCCAGCAGCTTGACCGCTGTAGGGTACGAGCAGTACTTC.

Worth noting for this clone: This sample includes further DNA sequences coding for the same CDR3. The rearrangement uses TRBV28 and TRBJ1-2, with D possibly being TRBD1 (6 bases). Germline values: CDR1 MDHEN, CDR2 SYDVKM. V lost 6 bases and J lost 4, with 24 bases in between. The CDR3 has 17 amino acids. CDR3 sequence (DNA): TGTGCCAGCAGCACCACTCGACAGGTCATTTTCCGCTATGGCTACACCTTC. The encoded protein is CASSTTRQVIFRYGYTF.

The chain links TRBV29-1 to TRBJ2-7; D gene ambiguous. CDR3 length: 13 residues. The V end lost 1 base, the J end lost 0 bases, and 7 bases lay between the germline ends. Per the germline V gene, CDR1 is SQVTM and CDR2 is ANQGSEA. The chain's CDR3 is CSVEGGISYEQYF. CDR3 in DNA: TGCAGCGTTGAAGGGGGAATCTCCTACGAGCAGTACTTC.

This clone was found once. The chain employs TRBV9 and TRBJ1-2; TRBD1 might be the D (5 bases). V was cut by 0 bases and J by 7 bases, with 13 bases left in between. Germline loops: CDR1 SGDLS, CDR2 YYNGEE. The CDR3 contains 14 residues. For the CDR3, the DNA is TGTGCCAGCAGCGTAGACAGGTCAACGCGTGGCTACACCTTC. It yields the protein CASSVDRSTRGYTF.

V gene TRBV27 combines with J gene TRBJ1-1, with TRBD1 as a possible D gene (6 bases). Trimming cost V 8 bases and J 4 bases, with 17 bases left between them. This CDR3 region has 14 residues. CDR1 MNHEY and CDR2 SMNVEV come from the germline V gene (reference sequence). The CDR3, as DNA: TGTGCCAGCGTGAATGCAGGGGTTGGCACTGAAGCTTTCTTT. As protein: CASVNAGVGTEAFF.

V and J are TRBV4-3 and TRBJ1-5; no clear D gene. This CDR3 is built from 13 residues. The V end lost 1 base, the J end lost 5 bases, and 6 bases lay between the germline ends. Germline V gene sequence: CDR1 LGHNA, CDR2 YSLEER. In DNA, the CDR3 is TGCGCCAGCAGCCAAGTTGGGGATCAGCCCCAGCATTTT. It yields the protein CASSQVGDQPQHF.

The chain carries TRBV9 and TRBJ1-1; perhaps TRBD1 as D (6 bases). The CDR3 runs to 13 residues. V lost 0 bases, J lost 3 bases, and 6 bases lay in between. From germline, CDR1 is SGDLS and CDR2 YYNGEE. The CDR3 region is CASSVEGDTEAFF. The CDR3 nucleotides read TGTGCCAGCAGCGTAGAGGGGGACACTGAAGCTTTCTTT.

V and J are TRBV24-1 and TRBJ2-1, with 11 nucleotides matching TRBD2. CDR3 length equals 21 residues. CDR1 KGHDR and CDR2 SFDVKD come from the germline V gene. With V trimmed by 4 bases and J by 0 bases, 16 bases remained unmatched. This CDR3 reads CATSEPTSGGPQAGSYNEQFF. The CDR3 region has the DNA TGTGCCACCAGTGAGCCTACTAGCGGGGGACCCCAAGCCGGCTCCTACAATGAGCAGTTCTTC.

The rearrangement links TRBV6-2 or TRBV6-3 to TRBJ1-2, with D uncertain. V lost 2 bases, J lost 2 bases, and 0 bases lay in between. In germline, CDR1 is MNHEY, CDR2 SVGEGT. CDR3 length equals 11 residues. CDR3 loop: CASSYNYGYTF. As DNA, the CDR3 is TGTGCCAGCAGTTACAACTATGGCTACACCTTC.

This clone was counted once. The chain employs TRBV7-2 and TRBJ1-2; maybe TRBD1 (5 bases). Germline-derived CDR1 and CDR2 are SGHTA and FQGNSA. Trimming shortened V by 3 bases and J by 7 bases, and 12 bases separated the two germline ends. The CDR3 length is 13 residues. As DNA, the CDR3 is TGTGCCAGCAGCTTCGGGGGTTCTGCTGGCTACACCTTC. Encoded protein: CASSFGGSAGYTF.

The chain recombines TRBV19 with TRBJ2-7; 12 bases are a match to TRBD1. The CDR3 length is 15 residues. CDR1 LNHDA and CDR2 SQIVND come from the germline V gene (reference sequence). The junction had 11 bases not matched to a gene; V was cut back by 11 bases and J by 3 bases. For the CDR3, the DNA is TGTGCCCCAGGGTCCGGGACAGGGGGCCACTACGAGCAGTACTTC. It encodes CAPGSGTGGHYEQYF.

V gene TRBV6-5 combines with J gene TRBJ2-1, with 11 bases fitting TRBD1. Germline V gives CDR1 MNHEY, CDR2 SVGAGI. The trim removed 4 bases at V and 5 bases at J, leaving 4 bases unmatched. The CDR3 contains 15 residues. The CDR3 protein is CASSLDRGRNNEQFF. CDR3 sequence (DNA): TGTGCCAGCAGTTTGGACAGGGGGCGAAACAATGAGCAGTTCTTC.

J is TRBJ1-5 and V is TRBV6-5; TRBD1 matches at 7 bases. Trimming took 10 bases from V and 2 from J; bases not matched to a gene: 8. Germline lookup yields CDR1 MNHEY and CDR2 SVGAGI. The CDR3 runs to 14 residues. The CDR3 DNA reads TGTGCCACCAAGAGGGGGCGCGGCAATCAGCCCCAGCATTTT. It specifies CATKRGRGNQPQHF.

J is TRBJ1-6 and V is TRBV4-3; D perhaps matches TRBD1 (6 bases). Germline CDR1 and CDR2: LGHNA and YSLEER. CDR3 length: 18 amino acids. Trimming took off 0 bases at V and 3 bases at J, with 15 bases between the two ends. CDR3 nucleotides: TGCGCCAGCAGCCAAGATCAGCAGGGGCGATTCTATAATTCACCCCTCCACTTT. This translates into CASSQDQQGRFYNSPLHF.

This sequence joins TRBV7-3 and TRBJ2-2, with D unclear. The CDR3 runs to 12 residues. Germline CDR1 reads SGHTA; CDR2 reads FQGTGA. V gave up 8 bases and J gave up 3 bases, with 7 bases separating them. The chain's CDR3 is CASRLDTGELFF. The DNA for the CDR3 is TGTGCCAGCCGCCTCGACACCGGGGAGCTGTTTTTT.

The chain joins TRBV10-3 to TRBJ1-6; maybe TRBD1 (6 bases). The CDR3 is 14 amino acids. V was pared by 11 bases and J by 5 bases, with 16 bases between. Per germline, CDR1 ENHRY and CDR2 SYGVKD. CDR3 DNA: TGTGCCTCCCATGCAGGGGCAAATAATTCACCCCTCCACTTT. Encoded protein: CASHAGANNSPLHF.

Remarks on this clone: Mismatch with germline at one junction end may stem from a read error. The chain is built from TRBV6-5 and TRBJ1-1, with 8 bases that match TRBD1. The CDR3 is 15 amino acids. Germline V gives CDR1 MNHEY, CDR2 SVGAGI. The CDR3 region has the DNA TGTGCCAGCAGTTGGACAGGGATCCGACACACTGACGCTTTCTTT. Amino acid sequence: CASSWTGIRHTDAFF.

The chain employs TRBV4-1 and TRBJ2-7; TRBD2 matches 15 bases. Unmatched junction bases numbered 6, after V lost 4 bases and J lost 5 bases. The CDR3 spans 16 residues. Per germline, CDR1 MGHRA and CDR2 YSYEKL. Here the CDR3 reads CASSLGTSGGFDEQYF. Here the CDR3 DNA reads TGCGCCAGCAGCCTGGGGACTAGCGGGGGGTTCGACGAGCAGTACTTC.

V gene TRBV5-5 combines with J gene TRBJ1-5; 8 bases align to TRBD1. The CDR3 length is 15 residues. Trimming cost V 0 bases and J 3 bases; bases outside gene matches: 2. Germline CDR1 is SGHKS and CDR2 is YYEKEE (reference sequence). Here the CDR3 reads CASSLGDRYNQPQHF. CDR3 sequence (DNA): TGTGCCAGCAGCTTGGGGGACAGGTACAATCAGCCCCAGCATTTT.

The V and J genes are TRBV7-8 and TRBJ1-2; perhaps TRBD1 as D (6 bases). CDR3 length: 15 amino acids. Trimming left V 3 bases short and J 5 bases short, with 16 bases between. CDR1 SGHVS and CDR2 FQNEAQ come from the germline V gene. For the CDR3, the DNA is TGTGCCAGCAGCTTCAATCCTCAGGGGAGTTATGGCTACACCTTC. Amino acids: CASSFNPQGSYGYTF.

The chain recombines TRBV27 with TRBJ2-3; D gene unclear. The CDR3 runs 13 residues. V was pared by 6 bases and J by 3 bases, with 10 bases between. Germline values: CDR1 MNHEY, CDR2 SMNVEV (reference sequence). CDR3 amino acids: CASSPYPTDTQYF. For the CDR3, the DNA is TGTGCCAGCAGCCCCTACCCAACAGATACGCAGTATTTT.

The chain carries TRBV7-2 and TRBJ1-6; TRBD1 might be the D (5 bases). Trimming removed 2 bases at V and 10 bases at J, with 12 bases between. This CDR3 is built from 14 residues. Per the germline V gene, CDR1 is SGHTA and CDR2 is FQGNSA. CDR3 bases: TGTGCCAGCAGCTTACCCGGGACTCGGTCACCCCTCCACTTT. Residues: CASSLPGTRSPLHF.

The rearrangement joins TRBV6-5 to TRBJ2-7, with D hard to call. With 2 bases removed from V and 0 bases from J, the gap between germline ends came to 11 bases. The CDR3 consists of 15 residues. Germline lookup yields CDR1 MNHEY and CDR2 SVGAGI. Written as DNA, the CDR3 is TGTGCCAGCAGTTACGCCGACGGAGTCTCCTACGAGCAGTACTTC. It is translated as CASSYADGVSYEQYF.